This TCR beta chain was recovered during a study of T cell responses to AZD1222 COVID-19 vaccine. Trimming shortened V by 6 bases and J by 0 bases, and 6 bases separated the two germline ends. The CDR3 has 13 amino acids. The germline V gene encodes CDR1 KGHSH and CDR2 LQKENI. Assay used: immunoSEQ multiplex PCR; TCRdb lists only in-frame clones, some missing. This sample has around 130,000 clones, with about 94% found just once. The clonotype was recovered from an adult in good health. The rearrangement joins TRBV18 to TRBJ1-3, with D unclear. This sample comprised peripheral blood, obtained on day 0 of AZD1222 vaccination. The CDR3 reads CASSGSSGNTIYF. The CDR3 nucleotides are TGTGCCAGCTCCGGGAGCTCTGGAAACACCATATATTTT.